This T cell receptor (beta chain) was retrieved from a study of beta chain features in type 1 diabetes. Overall study results and limits: Patients with type 1 diabetes showed fewer VDJ junction insertions and more deletions.

Trimming took 5 bases from V and 3 from J; bases not matched to a gene: 12. Germline CDR1 is SGHTA and CDR2 is FQGNSA. The CDR3 contains 19 residues. Staining for CD45RO/CCR7/CD25/CD127/CD95/CD27 allowed sorting of CD4+ naive, central memory, regulatory and stem cell-like memory cells. As regards this clone: Antigen unknown.

Investigators reverse transcribed all isolated RNA, so they sequenced expressed TCRB transcripts. Only in-frame clones appear in the TCRdb table, and some are missing; sequencing was by immunoSEQ multiplex PCR. The repertoire holds roughly 60,000 clones, with roughly 60% as singletons. Sequenced: Tregs from blood. The source is a woman aged 18-29 years in good health. The chain links TRBV7-2 to TRBJ2-5; 16 nucleotides line up with TRBD2. CDR3 amino acids: CASSLGTSGGGLTKETQYF. In DNA form, the CDR3 reads TGTGCCAGCAGCCTAGGGACTAGCGGGGGGGGGTTGACTAAAGAGACCCAGTACTTC.